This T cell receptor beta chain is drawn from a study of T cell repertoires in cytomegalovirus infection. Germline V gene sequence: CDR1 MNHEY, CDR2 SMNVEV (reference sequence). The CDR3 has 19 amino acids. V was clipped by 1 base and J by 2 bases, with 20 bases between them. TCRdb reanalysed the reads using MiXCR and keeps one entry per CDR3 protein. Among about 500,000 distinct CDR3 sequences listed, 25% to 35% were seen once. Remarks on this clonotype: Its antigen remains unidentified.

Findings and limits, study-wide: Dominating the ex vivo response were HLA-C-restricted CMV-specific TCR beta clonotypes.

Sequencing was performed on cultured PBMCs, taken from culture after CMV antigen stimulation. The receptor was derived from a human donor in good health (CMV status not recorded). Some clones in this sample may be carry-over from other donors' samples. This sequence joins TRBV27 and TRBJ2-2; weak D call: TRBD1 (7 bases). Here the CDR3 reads CASSLWDFGGGLNTGELFF. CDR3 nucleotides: TGTGCCAGCAGTTTATGGGATTTTGGAGGGGGCTTAAACACCGGGGAGCTGTTTTTT.